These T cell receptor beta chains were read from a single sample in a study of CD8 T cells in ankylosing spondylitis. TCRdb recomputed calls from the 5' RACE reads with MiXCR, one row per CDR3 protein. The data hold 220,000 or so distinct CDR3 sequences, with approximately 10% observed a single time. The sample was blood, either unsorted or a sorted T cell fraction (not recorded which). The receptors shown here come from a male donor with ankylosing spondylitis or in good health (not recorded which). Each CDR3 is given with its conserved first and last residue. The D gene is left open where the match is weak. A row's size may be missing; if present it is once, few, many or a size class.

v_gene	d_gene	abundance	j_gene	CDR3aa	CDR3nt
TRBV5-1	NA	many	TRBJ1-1	CASSLGRASDTEAFF	TGCGCCAGCAGCTTGGGGCGGGCATCGGACACTGAAGCTTTCTTT
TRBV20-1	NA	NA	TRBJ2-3	CSASSLGVKEQYF	TGCAGTGCTAGCAGCCTAGGGGTGAAGGAGCAGTATTTT
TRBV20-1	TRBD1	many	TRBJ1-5	CSALNHRGSAIQPQHF	TGCAGTGCTCTTAATCACAGGGGATCAGCTATTCAGCCCCAGCATTTT
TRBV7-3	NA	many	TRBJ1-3	CASSSPTVSGNTIYF	TGTGCCAGCAGCTCCCCGACAGTCTCTGGAAACACCATATATTTT
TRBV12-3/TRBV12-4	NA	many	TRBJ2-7	CASLKFGYEQYF	TGTGCCAGCTTGAAATTCGGGTACGAGCAGTACTTC
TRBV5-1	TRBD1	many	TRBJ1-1	CASSMDRGPTEAFF	TGCGCCAGCAGCATGGACAGGGGGCCAACTGAAGCTTTCTTT
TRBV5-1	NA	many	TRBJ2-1	CASSLGDNEQFF	TGCGCCAGCAGCTTGGGGGACAATGAGCAGTTCTTC
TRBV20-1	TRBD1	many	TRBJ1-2	CSAMRGTGGDYGYTF	TGCAGTGCTATGAGGGGGACAGGGGGCGACTATGGCTACACCTTC
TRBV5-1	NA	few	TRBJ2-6	CASMMGLSGANVLTF	TGCGCCAGCATGATGGGGCTCTCTGGGGCCAACGTCCTGACTTTC
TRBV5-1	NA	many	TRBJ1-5	CASRPGLNQPQHF	TGCGCCAGCAGACCAGGCCTCAATCAGCCCCAGCATTTT
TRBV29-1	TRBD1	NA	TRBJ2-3	CSVTGTGSDTQYF	TGCAGCGTTACCGGGACAGGGTCAGATACGCAGTATTTT
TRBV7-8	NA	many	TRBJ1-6	CASSSARGRHSPLHF	TGTGCCAGCAGCTCCGCCCGGGGGCGGCATTCACCCCTCCACTTT
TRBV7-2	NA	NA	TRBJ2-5	CASSFDGTGTQYF	TGTGCCAGCAGCTTTGACGGGACGGGGACCCAGTACTTC
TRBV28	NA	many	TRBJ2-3	CASRKSSTDTQYF	TGTGCCAGCAGGAAGTCTAGCACAGATACGCAGTATTTT
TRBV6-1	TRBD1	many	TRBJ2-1	CASSPGTGDYNEQFF	TGTGCCAGCAGCCCCGGGACAGGGGACTACAATGAGCAGTTCTTC
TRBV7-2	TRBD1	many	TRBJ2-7	CASSLAPTGVTYEQYF	TGTGCCAGCAGCTTAGCGCCTACAGGGGTCACCTACGAGCAGTACTTC
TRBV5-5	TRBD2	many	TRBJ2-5	CASSLALAGRETQYF	TGTGCCAGCAGCTTGGCACTAGCGGGGAGAGAGACCCAGTACTTC
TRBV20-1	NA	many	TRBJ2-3	CSARGYGGAAPTDTQYF	TGCAGTGCTAGAGGGTATGGGGGGGCCGCCCCCACAGATACGCAGTATTTT
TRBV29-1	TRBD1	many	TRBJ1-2	CSVEVDRGYGYTF	TGCAGCGTTGAAGTGGACAGGGGGTATGGCTACACCTTC
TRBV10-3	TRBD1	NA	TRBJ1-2	CAIRGDRADGYTF	TGTGCCATCAGGGGGGACAGGGCTGACGGCTACACCTTC
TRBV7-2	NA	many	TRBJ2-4	CASSLTDLRGNIQYF	TGTGCCAGCAGCTTAACGGACCTCAGGGGAAACATTCAGTACTTC
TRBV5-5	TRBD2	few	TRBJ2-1	CASEHSGRTDEQFF	TGTGCCAGCGAACATAGCGGGCGGACGGATGAGCAGTTCTTC
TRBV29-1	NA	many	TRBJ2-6	CSVEGASGANVLTF	TGCAGCGTTGAGGGTGCCTCTGGGGCCAACGTCCTGACTTTC
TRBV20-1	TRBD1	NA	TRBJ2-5	CSANSGTEKTQYF	TGCAGTGCTAATTCCGGGACAGAAAAGACCCAGTACTTC
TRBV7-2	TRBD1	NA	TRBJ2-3	CASSSRSQGVLEDTQYF	TGTGCCAGCAGCTCCCGATCACAGGGGGTCTTGGAGGATACGCAGTATTTT
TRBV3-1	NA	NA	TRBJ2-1	CASSQDPERKYNEQFF	TGTGCCAGCAGCCAAGATCCTGAGCGGAAGTACAATGAGCAGTTCTTC
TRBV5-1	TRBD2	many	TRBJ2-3	CASSWGTSGTDTQYF	TGCGCCAGCAGCTGGGGGACTAGCGGCACAGATACGCAGTATTTT
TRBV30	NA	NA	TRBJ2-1	CAWSIRGYEQFF	TGTGCCTGGAGTATCAGGGGATATGAGCAGTTCTTC
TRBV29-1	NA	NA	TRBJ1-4	CSALVSEAGEKLFF	TGCAGCGCCTTGGTGAGCGAGGCAGGGGAAAAACTGTTTTTT
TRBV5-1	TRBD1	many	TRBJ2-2	CASSPVGTGSTGELFF	TGCGCCAGCAGCCCCGTCGGGACAGGGAGCACCGGGGAGCTGTTTTTT